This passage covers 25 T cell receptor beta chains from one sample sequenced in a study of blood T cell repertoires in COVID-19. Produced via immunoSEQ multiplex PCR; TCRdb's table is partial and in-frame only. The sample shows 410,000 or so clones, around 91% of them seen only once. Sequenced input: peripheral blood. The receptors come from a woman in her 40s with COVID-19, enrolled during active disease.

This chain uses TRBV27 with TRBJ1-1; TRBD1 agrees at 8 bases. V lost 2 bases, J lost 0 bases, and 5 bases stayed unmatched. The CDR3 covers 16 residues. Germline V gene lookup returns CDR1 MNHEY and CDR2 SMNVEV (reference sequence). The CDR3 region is CASSLQGQVMNTEAFF. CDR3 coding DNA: TGTGCCAGCAGTTTACAGGGACAGGTTATGAACACTGAAGCTTTCTTT.

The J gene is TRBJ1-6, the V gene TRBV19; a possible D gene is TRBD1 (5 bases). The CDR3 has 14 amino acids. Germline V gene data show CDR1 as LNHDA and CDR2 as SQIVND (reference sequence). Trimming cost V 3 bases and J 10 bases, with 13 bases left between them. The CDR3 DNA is TGTGCCAGTAGTATCGGCAGGGTCGGCTCACCCCTCCACTTT. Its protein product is CASSIGRVGSPLHF.

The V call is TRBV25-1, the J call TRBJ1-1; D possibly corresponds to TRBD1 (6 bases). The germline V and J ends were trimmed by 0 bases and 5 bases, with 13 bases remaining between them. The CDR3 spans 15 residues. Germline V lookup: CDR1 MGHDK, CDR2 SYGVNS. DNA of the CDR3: TGTGCCAGCAGTGAATACCCACAGGGTACGACTGAAGCTTTCTTT. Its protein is CASSEYPQGTTEAFF.

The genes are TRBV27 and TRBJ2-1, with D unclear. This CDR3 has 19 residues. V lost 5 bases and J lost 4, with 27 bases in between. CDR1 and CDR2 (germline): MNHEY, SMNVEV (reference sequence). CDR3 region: CASSDGALPSRIQYNEQFF. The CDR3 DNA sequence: TGTGCCAGCAGTGATGGTGCCCTACCCTCCCGAATCCAATACAATGAGCAGTTCTTC.

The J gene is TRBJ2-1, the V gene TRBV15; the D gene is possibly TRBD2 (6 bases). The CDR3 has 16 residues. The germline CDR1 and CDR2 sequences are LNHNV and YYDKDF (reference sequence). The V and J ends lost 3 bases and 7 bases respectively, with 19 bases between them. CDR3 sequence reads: CATSSHLAREVNEQFF. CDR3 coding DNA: TGTGCCACCAGCAGTCATCTAGCGCGAGAGGTTAATGAGCAGTTCTTC.

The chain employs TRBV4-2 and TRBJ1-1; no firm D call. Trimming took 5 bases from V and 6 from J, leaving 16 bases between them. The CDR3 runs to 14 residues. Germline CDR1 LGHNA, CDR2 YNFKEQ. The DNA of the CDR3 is TGTGCCAGCAGCAGAGGCGGCGGACTGCCTGAAGCTTTCTTT. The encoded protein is CASSRGGGLPEAFF.

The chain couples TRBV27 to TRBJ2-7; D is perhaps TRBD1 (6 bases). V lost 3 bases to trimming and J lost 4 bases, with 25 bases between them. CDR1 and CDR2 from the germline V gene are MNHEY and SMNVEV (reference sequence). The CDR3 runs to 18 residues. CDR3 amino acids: CASSFVPLPGHYPYEQYF. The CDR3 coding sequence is TGTGCCAGCAGTTTTGTTCCGCTGCCGGGACATTACCCTTACGAGCAGTACTTC.

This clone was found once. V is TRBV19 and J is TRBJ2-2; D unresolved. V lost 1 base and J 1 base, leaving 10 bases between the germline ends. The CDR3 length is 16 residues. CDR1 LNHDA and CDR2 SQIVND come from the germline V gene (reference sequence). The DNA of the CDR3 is TGTGCCAGTAGTATAGGAGGCCAGATGAACACCGGGGAGCTGTTTTTT. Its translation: CASSIGGQMNTGELFF. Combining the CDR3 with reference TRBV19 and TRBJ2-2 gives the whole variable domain DGGITQSPKYLFRKEGQNVTLSCEQNLNHDAMYWYRQDPGQGLRLIYYSQIVNDFQKGDIAEGYSVSREKKESFPLTVTSAQKNPTAFYLCASSIGGQMNTGELFFGEGSRLTVL.

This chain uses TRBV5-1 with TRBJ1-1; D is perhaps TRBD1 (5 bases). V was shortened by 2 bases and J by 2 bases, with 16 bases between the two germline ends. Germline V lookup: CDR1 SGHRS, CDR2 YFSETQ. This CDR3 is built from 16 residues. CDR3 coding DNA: TGCGCCAGCAGCTTAAGCGGGGCGCGTGGAAACACTGAAGCTTTCTTT. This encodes CASSLSGARGNTEAFF.

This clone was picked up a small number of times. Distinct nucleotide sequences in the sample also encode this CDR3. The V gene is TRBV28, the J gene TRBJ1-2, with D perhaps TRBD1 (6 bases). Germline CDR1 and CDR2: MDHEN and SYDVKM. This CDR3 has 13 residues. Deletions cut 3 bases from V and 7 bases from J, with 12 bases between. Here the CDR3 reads CASSLPGVGGYTF. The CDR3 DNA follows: TGTGCCAGCAGTTTGCCAGGGGTGGGTGGCTACACCTTC.

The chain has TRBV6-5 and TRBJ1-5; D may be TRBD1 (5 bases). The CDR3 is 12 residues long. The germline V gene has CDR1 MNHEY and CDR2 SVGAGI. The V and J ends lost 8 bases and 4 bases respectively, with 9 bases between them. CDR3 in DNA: TGTGCCAGCGGGGCCCCTAATCAGCCCCAGCATTTT. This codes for CASGAPNQPQHF.

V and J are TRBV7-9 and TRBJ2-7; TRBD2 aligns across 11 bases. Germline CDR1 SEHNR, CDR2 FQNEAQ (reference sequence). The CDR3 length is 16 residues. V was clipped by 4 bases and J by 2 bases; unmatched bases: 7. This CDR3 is CASSSLLAGGTYEQYF. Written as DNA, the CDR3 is TGTGCCAGCAGCTCCCTTTTAGCGGGAGGGACCTACGAGCAGTACTTC.

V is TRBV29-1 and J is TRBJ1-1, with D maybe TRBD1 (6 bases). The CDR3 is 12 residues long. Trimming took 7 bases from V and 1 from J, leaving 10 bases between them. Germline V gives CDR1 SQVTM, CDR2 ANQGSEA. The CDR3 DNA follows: TGCAGCGCCCTGACAGGGAACACTGAAGCTTTCTTT. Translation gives CSALTGNTEAFF.

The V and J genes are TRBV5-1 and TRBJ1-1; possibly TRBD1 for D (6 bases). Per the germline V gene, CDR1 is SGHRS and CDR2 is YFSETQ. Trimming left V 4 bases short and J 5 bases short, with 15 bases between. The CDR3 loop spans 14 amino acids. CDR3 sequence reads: CASSPDSGRTEAFF. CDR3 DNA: TGCGCCAGCAGCCCGGACAGCGGACGAACTGAAGCTTTCTTT.

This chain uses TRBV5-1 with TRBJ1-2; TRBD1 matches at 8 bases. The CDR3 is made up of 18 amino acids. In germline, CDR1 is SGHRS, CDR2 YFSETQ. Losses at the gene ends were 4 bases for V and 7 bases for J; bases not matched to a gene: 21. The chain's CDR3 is CASSPRLMQGARNGGYTF. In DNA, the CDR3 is TGCGCCAGCAGCCCACGGCTGATGCAGGGGGCGAGGAACGGTGGCTACACCTTC.

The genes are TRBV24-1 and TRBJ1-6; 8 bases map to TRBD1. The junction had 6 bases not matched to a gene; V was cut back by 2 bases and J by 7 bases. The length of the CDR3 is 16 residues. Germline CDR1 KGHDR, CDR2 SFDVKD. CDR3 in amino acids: CATSDSRGPVNSPLHF. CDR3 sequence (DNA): TGTGCCACCAGTGATTCCAGGGGGCCGGTGAATTCACCCCTCCACTTT.

The CDR3 region is CASSLADRGLEV. The DNA of the CDR3 is TGTGCCAGCAGTTTGGCGGACAGGGGGCTCGAGGTC. The rearrangement joins TRBV28 to TRBJ2-7; TRBD1 aligns across 11 bases. Per germline, CDR1 MDHEN and CDR2 SYDVKM. The CDR3 totals 12 residues.

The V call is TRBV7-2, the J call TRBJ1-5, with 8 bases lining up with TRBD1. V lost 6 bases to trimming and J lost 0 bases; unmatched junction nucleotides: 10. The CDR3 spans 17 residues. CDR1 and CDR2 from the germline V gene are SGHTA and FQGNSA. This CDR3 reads CASSEQGGQYSNQPQHF. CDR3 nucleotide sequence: TGTGCCAGCAGTGAACAGGGGGGACAATATAGCAATCAGCCCCAGCATTTT.

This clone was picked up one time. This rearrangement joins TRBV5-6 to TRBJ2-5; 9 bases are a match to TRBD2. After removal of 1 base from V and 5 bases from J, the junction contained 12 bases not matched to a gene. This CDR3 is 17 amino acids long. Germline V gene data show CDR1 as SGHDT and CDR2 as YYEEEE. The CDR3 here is CASSLISWTSVSETQYF. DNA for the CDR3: TGTGCCAGCAGCTTGATTAGCTGGACTAGCGTTTCGGAGACCCAGTACTTC.

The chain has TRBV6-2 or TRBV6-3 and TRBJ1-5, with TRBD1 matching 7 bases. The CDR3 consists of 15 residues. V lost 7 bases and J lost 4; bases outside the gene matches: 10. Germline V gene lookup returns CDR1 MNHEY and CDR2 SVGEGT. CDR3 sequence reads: CASTPHQDRNQPQHF. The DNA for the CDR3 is TGTGCCAGCACCCCGCATCAGGACAGGAATCAGCCCCAGCATTTT.

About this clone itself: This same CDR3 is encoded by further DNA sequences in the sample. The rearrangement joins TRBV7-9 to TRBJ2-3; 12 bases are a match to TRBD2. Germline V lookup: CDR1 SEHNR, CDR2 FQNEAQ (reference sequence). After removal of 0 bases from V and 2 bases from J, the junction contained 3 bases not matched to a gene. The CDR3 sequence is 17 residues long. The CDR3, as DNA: TGTGCCAGCAGCTTAGCACTAGCGGGAGGTTCCACAGATACGCAGTATTTT. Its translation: CASSLALAGGSTDTQYF.

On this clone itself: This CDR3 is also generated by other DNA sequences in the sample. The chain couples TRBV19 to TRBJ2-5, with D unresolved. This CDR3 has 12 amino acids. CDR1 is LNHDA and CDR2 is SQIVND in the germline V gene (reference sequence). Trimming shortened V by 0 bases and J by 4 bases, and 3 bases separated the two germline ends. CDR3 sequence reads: CASSIDRETQYF. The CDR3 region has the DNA TGTGCCAGTAGTATAGATCGAGAGACCCAGTACTTC.

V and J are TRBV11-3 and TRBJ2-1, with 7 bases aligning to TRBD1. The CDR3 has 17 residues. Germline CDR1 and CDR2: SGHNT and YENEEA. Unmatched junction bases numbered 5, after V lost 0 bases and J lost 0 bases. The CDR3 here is CASSLDLGGFSYNEQFF. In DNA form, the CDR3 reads TGTGCCAGCAGCTTAGATCTAGGGGGCTTCTCCTACAATGAGCAGTTCTTC.

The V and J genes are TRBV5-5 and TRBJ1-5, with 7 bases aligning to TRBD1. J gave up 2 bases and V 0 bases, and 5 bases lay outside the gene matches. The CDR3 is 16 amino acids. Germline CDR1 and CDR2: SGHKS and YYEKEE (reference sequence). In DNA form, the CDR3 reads TGTGCCAGCAGCTTGGAAGGGGGCTGGGGCAATCAGCCCCAGCATTTT. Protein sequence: CASSLEGGWGNQPQHF.

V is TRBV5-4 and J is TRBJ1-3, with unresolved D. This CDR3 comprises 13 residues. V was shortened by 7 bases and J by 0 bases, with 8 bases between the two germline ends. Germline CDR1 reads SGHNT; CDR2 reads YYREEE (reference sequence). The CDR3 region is CASSSRSGNTIYF. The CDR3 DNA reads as TGTGCCAGCTCCTCCCGCTCTGGAAACACCATATATTTT.